These 32 T cell receptor beta chains came from one sample sequenced in a study of identical twins. TCRdb analysed the 5' RACE reads with MiXCR anew, one entry per CDR3 protein. The sample carries about 260,000 distinct CDR3 sequences, about 7.3% recorded once. The same data also went into a second study, on yellow fever vaccine responses in identical twins.

The material sequenced was memory (CD45RO+) T cells sorted from blood. These receptors were taken from a woman aged 18-35 years in good health.

This clonotype has only a few counts. In nucleotides, the CDR3 is TGTGCCAGCAGTGAAGCGCTTCTTGTTGAGCAGTTCTTC. Protein: CASSEALLVEQFF. The chain carries TRBV2 and TRBJ2-1; no reliable D call. Germline CDR1 is SNHLY and CDR2 is FYNNEI. The CDR3 spans 13 residues. Trimming removed 0 bases from V and 9 bases from J, with 9 bases in between.

This clonotype occurred a few times. V usage is TRBV6-8 and J usage is TRBJ2-4, with 7 positions matching TRBD2. This CDR3 comprises 18 residues. V was pared by 5 bases and J by 6 bases, with 19 bases of the junction left unmatched. Germline V lookup: CDR1 MNHGY, CDR2 SAAAGT. CDR3 region: CASSKLGLDRRGVNIQYF. CDR3 sequence (DNA): TGTGCCAGCAGTAAACTCGGACTAGATAGGCGCGGAGTAAACATTCAGTACTTC.

The chain joins TRBV6-5 to TRBJ1-5, with 7 bases aligning to TRBD1. The CDR3 is 15 residues long. Germline CDR1 MNHEY, CDR2 SVGAGI. The V segment lost 0 bases and the J segment 7 bases; nucleotides outside the gene matches: 6. The CDR3 sequence is CASSYSQGGNQPQHF. The CDR3 DNA follows: TGTGCCAGCAGTTACTCGCAGGGGGGAAACCAGCCCCAGCATTTT.

This clonotype was observed a handful of times. CDR3 in amino acids: CASSFRFHYEQYV. In DNA, the CDR3 is TGTGCCAGCAGCTTTAGATTCCACTACGAGCAGTACGTC. The chain is built from TRBV5-6 and TRBJ2-7; unclear D gene. The V gene's germline CDR1 is SGHDT and CDR2 YYEEEE. Trimming stripped 2 bases from V and 3 bases from J, with 9 bases between. The CDR3 runs to 13 residues.

This clonotype was detected many times. The rearrangement links TRBV4-2 to TRBJ1-2; D gene uncertain. Germline V lookup: CDR1 LGHNA, CDR2 YNFKEQ. Trimming took off 0 bases at V and 10 bases at J, with 9 bases between the two ends. CDR3 length: 12 amino acids. CDR3 coding DNA: TGTGCCAGCAGCCAAGATGTGGAGGACTACACCTTC. Translated: CASSQDVEDYTF.

This sequence joins TRBV18 and TRBJ2-1, with a weak D call TRBD2 (5 bases). CDR3 length: 15 amino acids. V was trimmed by 2 bases and J by 2 bases, leaving 10 bases between them. Looked up from germline, CDR1 is KGHSH and CDR2 is LQKENI. The CDR3 DNA reads TGTGCCAGCTCACCAGAGGGAAGGGCCTACAATGAGCAGTTCTTC. It codes for CASSPEGRAYNEQFF.

This clonotype appeared a few times. The gene calls are TRBV5-1 and TRBJ1-2, with TRBD1 identical over 9 bases. The CDR3 has 15 residues. Germline V gene data show CDR1 as SGHRS and CDR2 as YFSETQ. Germline trimming cut 2 bases from V and 6 bases from J; bases unmatched to any gene: 8. CDR3 nucleotide sequence: TGCGCCAGCAGCTTAGGTTCTACAGGGGGCGATGGCTACACCTTC. This encodes CASSLGSTGGDGYTF.

This clonotype has a count of ten or more. The V call is TRBV7-7, the J call TRBJ2-7; 9 bases are shared with TRBD1. Germline loops: CDR1 SSHAT, CDR2 FNYEAQ (reference sequence). The length of the CDR3 is 15 residues. V lost 1 base, J lost 6 bases, and 7 bases stayed unmatched. CDR3: CASSLEPDRGGEQYF. In DNA form, the CDR3 reads TGTGCCAGCAGCTTAGAGCCGGACAGGGGCGGCGAGCAGTACTTC.

The table lists this clonotype with a few counts. The rearrangement joins TRBV4-2 to TRBJ2-7, with 8 nucleotides matching TRBD1. CDR3 length: 17 residues. Germline V gene lookup returns CDR1 LGHNA and CDR2 YNFKEQ. The ends lost 1 base at V and 7 bases at J; junction bases unmatched: 15. The CDR3 DNA follows: TGTGCCAGCAGCCAAGTGGGGGTCACCCAGGGGGCAAGGGAGCAGTACTTC. This gives the protein CASSQVGVTQGAREQYF.

This clonotype was counted ten times or more. V is TRBV6-1 and J is TRBJ1-1, with D uncertain. The CDR3 covers 15 residues. V lost 5 bases, J lost 0 bases, and 13 bases lay in between. Per germline, CDR1 MNHNS and CDR2 SASEGT. CDR3 protein: CASSQARLMNTEAFF. The DNA for the CDR3 is TGTGCCAGCAGTCAGGCGAGATTGATGAACACTGAAGCTTTCTTT.

The genes are TRBV6-1 and TRBJ2-5, with TRBD1 as a possible D gene (7 bases). This CDR3 has 15 amino acids. V was pared by 8 bases and J by 3 bases, with 19 bases between. Germline lookup yields CDR1 MNHNS and CDR2 SASEGT. CDR3 bases: TGTGCCAGCCAGGGGGGAATCGGACCCAAAGAGACCCAGTACTTC. Protein product: CASQGGIGPKETQYF.

The chain uses TRBV15 and TRBJ2-3; D gene ambiguous. The CDR3 length is 15 residues. The V end lost 4 bases, the J end lost 0 bases, and 11 bases lay between the germline ends. Per the germline V gene, CDR1 is LNHNV and CDR2 is YYDKDF (reference sequence). As DNA, the CDR3 is TGTGCCACCAGCATCGGAGAACTTAGCACAGATACGCAGTATTTT. This codes for CATSIGELSTDTQYF.

This clonotype was counted a few times. J is TRBJ2-7 and V is TRBV3-1; the match to TRBD1 covers 7 bases. Germline-derived CDR1 and CDR2 are LGHDT and YNNKEL (reference sequence). This CDR3 comprises 12 residues. The junction had 1 base not matched to a gene; V was cut back by 2 bases and J by 6 bases. The CDR3 reads CASSQPGGEQYF. The CDR3 region has the DNA TGTGCCAGCAGCCAACCAGGGGGCGAGCAGTACTTC.

The chain uses TRBV27 and TRBJ2-2; 7 bases fit TRBD1. Germline assignment: CDR1 MNHEY and CDR2 SMNVEV (reference sequence). The CDR3 contains 13 residues. The junction had 3 bases not matched to a gene; V was cut back by 6 bases and J by 5 bases. The CDR3 DNA sequence: TGTGCCAGCAGCGCAGGGGGAACCGGGGAGCTGTTTTTT. The encoded protein is CASSAGGTGELFF.

This chain joins TRBV14 and TRBJ2-1; D call uncertain. CDR1 is SGHDN and CDR2 is FVKESK in the germline V gene. The CDR3 totals 14 residues. Trimming removed 4 bases from V and 1 base from J, with 8 bases in between. CDR3 nucleotides: TGTGCCAGCAGCCCCTTTCTTTCCTACAATGAGCAGTTCTTC. It codes for CASSPFLSYNEQFF.

In this sample, this clonotype turned up many times. The chain has TRBV11-2 and TRBJ2-1; 8 bases are shared with TRBD2. V gave up 1 base and J gave up 9 bases; unmatched junction bases: 5. Germline CDR1 and CDR2: SGHAT and FQNNGV. The CDR3 contains 14 residues. The CDR3 DNA is TGTGCCAGCAGCTTAGTAGCGGGGAGAAGTGAGCAGTTCTTC. Translating it yields CASSLVAGRSEQFF.

The chain couples TRBV29-1 to TRBJ2-2; 10 bases agree with TRBD1. CDR3 length: 14 amino acids. Germline V gene data show CDR1 as SQVTM and CDR2 as ANQGSEA. J was trimmed by 6 bases and V by 6 bases; bases with no gene match: 7. In DNA, the CDR3 is TGCAGCGTCCGGGCGACAGGGGGCTCCGGGGAGCTGTTTTTT. Its protein product is CSVRATGGSGELFF.

This clonotype was counted at least ten times. The V and J genes are TRBV9 and TRBJ2-3, with D hard to call. This CDR3 is built from 15 residues. V lost 0 bases, J lost 4 bases, and 12 bases lay in between. Germline assignment: CDR1 SGDLS and CDR2 YYNGEE. For the CDR3, the DNA is TGTGCCAGCAGCGTAGCCGTGGCCTCCGCAGATACGCAGTATTTT. Amino acids: CASSVAVASADTQYF.

This clonotype has only a few counts. The chain carries TRBV20-1 and TRBJ2-1; 7 nucleotides agree with TRBD2. Germline V gene data show CDR1 as DFQATT and CDR2 as SNEGSKA (reference sequence). The V gene end was trimmed by 3 bases and the J gene end by 8 bases; junction bases not matched to a gene: 10. This CDR3 spans 14 amino acids. The CDR3 loop is CSARSGLKGYEQFF. The CDR3 DNA reads TGCAGTGCTAGGTCGGGACTAAAAGGCTATGAGCAGTTCTTC.

A few counts support this clonotype. This chain connects TRBV10-3 to TRBJ2-1, with 14 bases lining up with TRBD2. This CDR3 is 17 amino acids long. Germline V gene data show CDR1 as ENHRY and CDR2 as SYGVKD. J gave up 2 bases and V 4 bases, and 4 bases lay outside the gene matches. CDR3 region: CAISGLAGGPTYNEQFF. As DNA, the CDR3 is TGTGCCATCAGTGGACTAGCGGGAGGGCCAACCTACAATGAGCAGTTCTTC.

The chain links TRBV20-1 to TRBJ1-1, with D uncertain. The germline V gene has CDR1 DFQATT and CDR2 SNEGSKA (reference sequence). Trimming cost V 4 bases and J 3 bases, with 12 bases left between them. The CDR3 extends over 13 amino acids. This CDR3 reads CSAIGWEDTEAFF. CDR3 DNA sequence: TGCAGTGCTATTGGTTGGGAGGACACTGAAGCTTTCTTT.

This clonotype was seen repeatedly, ten times or more. J is TRBJ2-3 and V is TRBV12-3 or TRBV12-4; no firm D call. Trimming took off 3 bases at V and 7 bases at J, with 8 bases between the two ends. The CDR3 extends over 12 amino acids. The CDR3 DNA reads as TGTGCCAGCAGTTTTCTTGAAAATACGCAGTATTTT. Amino acid sequence: CASSFLENTQYF.

This clonotype was detected only a few times. V gene TRBV6-5 combines with J gene TRBJ2-7, with D possibly TRBD2 on 7 matching bases. From germline, CDR1 is MNHEY and CDR2 SVGAGI. The CDR3 covers 11 residues. The V and J ends lost 7 bases and 6 bases respectively, with 10 bases between them. Here the CDR3 DNA reads TGTGCCAGCATGAGGGGGGGCGAGCAGTACTTC. Encoded protein: CASMRGGEQYF.

The J gene is TRBJ2-2, the V gene TRBV6-5; D not certain. Trimming took 0 bases from V and 4 from J, leaving 9 bases between them. CDR3 size: 15 residues. CDR1 is MNHEY, CDR2 SVGAGI, per germline. This chain's CDR3 is CASSYSRRFTGELFF. CDR3 nucleotides: TGTGCCAGCAGTTACTCGCGGCGGTTCACCGGGGAGCTGTTTTTT.

This clonotype was counted at least ten times. The chain carries TRBV4-1 and TRBJ2-2; 8 bases agree with TRBD1. V lost 2 bases and J lost 7; bases outside the gene matches: 6. The germline V gene has CDR1 MGHRA and CDR2 YSYEKL. This CDR3 is built from 15 residues. The CDR3 DNA sequence: TGCGCCAGCAGCCAACTAACAGGGGGGTACGGGGAGCTGTTTTTT. Amino acids: CASSQLTGGYGELFF.

In this sample, this clonotype turned up many times. The rearrangement links TRBV5-1 to TRBJ2-2, with D possibly being TRBD1 or TRBD2 (5 bases each). The V and J ends lost 1 base and 3 bases respectively, with 13 bases between them. The germline CDR1 and CDR2 sequences are SGHRS and YFSETQ. The CDR3 is 16 residues long. The CDR3, as DNA: TGCGCCAGCAGCTTGAAGCCTAGGGGAGACACCGGGGAGCTGTTTTTT. It codes for CASSLKPRGDTGELFF.

This clonotype was counted many times. The J gene is TRBJ2-5, the V gene TRBV20-1; 14 bases fit TRBD2. This CDR3 spans 16 amino acids. The V and J ends lost 6 bases and 2 bases, in that order; junction bases with no gene match: 8. Germline V gene lookup returns CDR1 DFQATT and CDR2 SNEGSKA (reference sequence). The CDR3 loop reads CSAPGLAGVGQETQYF. DNA of the CDR3: TGCAGTGCCCCGGGACTAGCGGGAGTTGGACAAGAGACCCAGTACTTC.

This clonotype was counted ten times or more. The rearrangement joins TRBV12-3 or TRBV12-4 to TRBJ2-3, with D unclear. Deletions cut 6 bases from V and 1 base from J, with 8 bases between. The CDR3 loop spans 13 amino acids. In DNA form, the CDR3 reads TGTGCCAGCAGGTGGGCCGGCACAGATACGCAGTATTTT. Protein: CASRWAGTDTQYF.

This sequence joins TRBV20-1 and TRBJ2-1; TRBD2 matches at 7 bases. This CDR3 spans 16 amino acids. V lost 0 bases and J lost 1; bases outside the gene matches: 6. Germline V gene lookup returns CDR1 DFQATT and CDR2 SNEGSKA (reference sequence). The CDR3 loop is CSARDLKAGSYNEQFF. In DNA, the CDR3 is TGCAGTGCTAGAGATCTAAAAGCGGGGTCCTACAATGAGCAGTTCTTC.

This clonotype was picked up many times. CDR3 DNA: TGCGCCAGCAGCTTGGCCTTTGGCAACACTGAAGCTTTCTTT. Protein sequence: CASSLAFGNTEAFF. This chain links TRBV5-1 with TRBJ1-1, with D unclear. The CDR3 covers 14 residues. Germline values: CDR1 SGHRS, CDR2 YFSETQ. Trimming left V 0 bases short and J 2 bases short, with 8 bases between.

This clonotype showed up many times. This sequence joins TRBV19 and TRBJ1-4; D remains ambiguous. The CDR3 extends over 13 amino acids. Germline values: CDR1 LNHDA, CDR2 SQIVND (reference sequence). V was clipped by 6 bases and J by 7 bases, with 12 bases between them. The CDR3 loop is CASRKTSSEKLFF. The CDR3 region has the DNA TGTGCCAGTAGAAAGACAAGCAGTGAAAAACTGTTTTTT.

This clonotype was recorded many times. The chain is built from TRBV5-1 and TRBJ2-4; TRBD1 matches at 7 bases. In germline, CDR1 is SGHRS, CDR2 YFSETQ. The CDR3 runs 15 residues. Trimming at V came to 0 bases and at J to 13 bases, leaving 13 bases not matched to a gene. In DNA form, the CDR3 reads TGCGCCAGCAGCTTGGATGGGACGGGACAGATCTTCCAGTACTTC. Translation: CASSLDGTGQIFQYF.